The 25 T cell receptor beta chains below come from one sample, sequenced in a study of regulatory T cells in long-lasting Graves disease. The authors built TCR beta libraries using iRepertoire HTBI primers and Arm-PCR of CDR3 regions. Each CDR3 protein is one row after TCRdb ran MiXCR on the multiplex PCR reads. The sample records approximately 400,000 distinct CDR3 sequences, less than 25% being singletons. Time point meaning: persistent/refractory GD, antithyroid drugs over 5 years with positive TRAb. Generation of the TCR library employed RNA extracted from PBMCs. The sequenced sample was peripheral blood mononuclear cells (PBMCs), obtained when the disease was refractory, from a patient treated with antithyroid drugs. Receptors were obtained from a female donor with Graves disease.

This clonotype occurred many times. This chain joins TRBV12-5 and TRBJ2-5, with TRBD2 matching over 10 bases. Losses at the gene ends were 2 bases for V and 4 bases for J; bases not matched to a gene: 4. CDR1 is LGHNT, CDR2 FRNRAP, per germline. This CDR3 spans 15 amino acids. CDR3 residues: CASGLIQREGETQYF. CDR3 coding DNA: TGTGCTAGTGGTTTGATCCAGCGGGAGGGAGAGACCCAGTACTTC. The whole variable domain, remainder taken from reference TRBV12-5 and TRBJ2-5, is DARVTQTPRHKVTEMGQEVTMRCQPILGHNTVFWYRQTMMQGLELLAYFRNRAPLDDSGMPKDRFSAEMPDATLATLKIQPSEPRDSAVYFCASGLIQREGETQYFGPGTRLLVL.

This clonotype was detected many times. The CDR3 spells CASSPTLGSNQPQHF. Here the CDR3 DNA reads TGTGCCAGCAGTCCGACACTGGGGAGCAATCAGCCCCAGCATTTT. The chain joins TRBV28 to TRBJ1-5; D not resolved. The CDR3 consists of 15 residues. Trimming stripped 5 bases from V and 1 base from J, with 12 bases between. Germline assignment: CDR1 MDHEN and CDR2 SYDVKM.

The chain recombines TRBV5-1 with TRBJ2-7, with D perhaps TRBD1 (5 bases). CDR1 SGHRS and CDR2 YFSETQ come from the germline V gene. Trimming removed 4 bases from V and 1 base from J, with 18 bases in between. The CDR3 covers 16 residues. The CDR3 loop is CASSGARQPKSYEQYF. The CDR3 DNA reads TGCGCCAGCAGCGGAGCCCGACAGCCGAAATCCTACGAGCAGTACTTC.

In this sample, this clonotype turned up a few times. The V gene is TRBV5-1, the J gene TRBJ1-1; D unresolved. CDR1 and CDR2 (germline): SGHRS, YFSETQ. The V end lost 2 bases, the J end lost 7 bases, and 9 bases lay between the germline ends. CDR3 length: 12 amino acids. CDR3 amino acids: CASSFGSHEAFF. The CDR3 coding sequence is TGCGCCAGCAGCTTCGGGTCCCATGAAGCTTTCTTT.

This clonotype was detected ten times or more. The rearrangement uses TRBV2 and TRBJ1-3, with D uncertain. This CDR3 has 12 amino acids. CDR1 is SNHLY, CDR2 FYNNEI, per germline. V lost 7 bases to trimming and J lost 6 bases, with 10 bases between them. CDR3 loop: CASKRDQNTIYF. The CDR3 coding sequence is TGTGCCAGCAAGCGCGATCAAAACACCATATATTTT.

The rearrangement uses TRBV19 and TRBJ2-6, with 10 bases that match TRBD1. This CDR3 is 15 amino acids long. CDR1 and CDR2 from the germline V gene are LNHDA and SQIVND (reference sequence). J lost 15 bases, V lost 6 bases, and 14 bases had no gene match. The CDR3: CASSDSGTGVSSLTF. The CDR3 DNA reads TGTGCCAGTAGCGACTCCGGGACAGGGGTTTCTAGCCTGACTTTC.

On this clonotype: A read error may be the cause here, since a much bigger clone is one base away. V gene TRBV7-9 combines with J gene TRBJ2-7; D possibly matches TRBD1 or TRBD2 (5 bases each). Trimming removed 5 bases from V and 2 bases from J, with 13 bases in between. Germline-derived CDR1 and CDR2 are SEHNR and FQNEAQ (reference sequence). This CDR3 region has 14 residues. The CDR3, as DNA: TGTGCCAGCAGCCCCCGGGACGGGACCTACGAGCAGTACTTC. Translation: CASSPRDGTYEQYF.

This clonotype has a count of ten or more. The V call is TRBV28, the J call TRBJ2-2, with 8 bases that match TRBD2. V trimming: 6 bases; J trimming: 7 bases; junction bases outside the gene matches: 4. CDR3 length: 13 residues. In germline, CDR1 is MDHEN, CDR2 SYDVKM. DNA for the CDR3: TGTGCCAGCAGACTAGCGGTAATCGGGGAGCTGTTTTTT. It codes for CASRLAVIGELFF.

CDR3 in amino acids: CASSPPGREAGELFF. CDR3 sequence (DNA): TGTGCCAGCAGCCCTCCCGGGAGAGAGGCCGGGGAGCTGTTTTTT. The rearrangement uses TRBV6-1 and TRBJ2-2, with D possibly TRBD2 on 6 matching bases. Trimming removed 6 bases from V and 6 bases from J, with 17 bases in between. The CDR3 spans 15 residues. CDR1 and CDR2 from the germline V gene are MNHNS and SASEGT.

This clonotype was recorded many times. This chain uses TRBV12-3 or TRBV12-4 with TRBJ2-7, with D tentatively TRBD1 (6 bases). V gave up 3 bases and J gave up 2 bases, with 11 bases separating them. The CDR3 is made up of 14 amino acids. The CDR3 loop is CASSFRGSPYEQYF. For the CDR3, the DNA is TGTGCCAGCAGTTTCAGGGGTTCGCCCTACGAGCAGTACTTC.

This clonotype was recorded a few times. V gene TRBV7-9 combines with J gene TRBJ2-7; D is uncertain. This CDR3 comprises 12 residues. Deletions cut 7 bases from V and 2 bases from J, with 9 bases between. Germline CDR1 SEHNR, CDR2 FQNEAQ (reference sequence). In DNA form, the CDR3 reads TGTGCCAGCACTGGAGAAGCCTACGAGCAGTACTTC. It yields the protein CASTGEAYEQYF. The full variable domain, in which reference TRBV7-9 and TRBJ2-7 provide the parts outside the CDR3, is DTGVSQNPRHKITKRGQNVTFRCDPISEHNRLYWYRQTLGQGPEFLTYFQNEAQLEKSRLLSDRFSAERPKGSFSTLEIQRTEQGDSAMYLCASTGEAYEQYFGPGTRLTVT.

A remark on this clonotype: This CDR3 fails to terminate in the conserved phenylalanine or tryptophan, so it likely reflects a read error. The chain has TRBV20-1 and TRBJ1-6; D gene unclear. CDR1 is DFQATT and CDR2 is SNEGSKA in the germline V gene (reference sequence). The germline V and J ends were trimmed by 0 bases and 5 bases, with 11 bases remaining between them. The CDR3 is made up of 15 amino acids. The chain's CDR3 is CSAREPRRDNSPLHL. The CDR3 bases are TGCAGTGCTAGAGAGCCCAGGCGTGATAATTCACCCCTCCACCTT.

The chain uses TRBV25-1 and TRBJ1-6; the D is unclear. V was trimmed by 6 bases and J by 0 bases, leaving 9 bases between them. The germline V gene has CDR1 MGHDK and CDR2 SYGVNS. The CDR3 has 15 amino acids. CDR3 region: CASRGESSYNSPLHF. CDR3 in DNA: TGTGCCAGCAGAGGCGAAAGCTCCTATAATTCACCCCTCCACTTT.

A few counts support this clonotype. The CDR3 reads CASRGDRGLREQYF. In DNA, the CDR3 is TGTGCCAGCAGGGGGGACAGGGGGCTGAGGGAGCAGTACTTC. The gene calls are TRBV12-3 or TRBV12-4 and TRBJ2-7; 12 bases align to TRBD1. The junction had 7 bases not matched to a gene; V was cut back by 6 bases and J by 7 bases. CDR3 length equals 14 residues.

This clonotype was counted between two and nine times. This sequence joins TRBV20-1 and TRBJ2-5, with D unclear. Per the germline V gene, CDR1 is DFQATT and CDR2 is SNEGSKA (reference sequence). The ends were cut back, 7 bases at V and 1 base at J, with 10 bases in the middle. The CDR3 is made up of 12 amino acids. This CDR3 is CSVPSGQETQYF. Here the CDR3 DNA reads TGCAGTGTTCCGTCCGGCCAAGAGACCCAGTACTTC.

Ten or more counts support this clonotype. The J gene is TRBJ2-5, the V gene TRBV12-3 or TRBV12-4; unclear D gene. Between the trimmed V and J ends, which lost 5 bases and 2 bases, there was a span of 6 bases. The CDR3 consists of 12 residues. CDR3 DNA sequence: TGTGCCAGCAGTGGACGGCAAGAGACCCAGTACTTC. This encodes CASSGRQETQYF.

The CDR3 nucleotides read TGTGCCAGCAGCTTGGACTACTCCTACGAGCAGTACTTC. Protein sequence: CASSLDYSYEQYF. This sequence joins TRBV5-4 and TRBJ2-7, with D uncertain. CDR1 and CDR2 (germline): SGHNT, YYREEE (reference sequence). The CDR3 sequence is 13 residues long. The germline V and J ends were trimmed by 0 bases and 0 bases, with 4 bases remaining between them.

The chain recombines TRBV2 with TRBJ2-1; 9 nucleotides match TRBD2. Trimming at V came to 2 bases and at J to 5 bases, leaving 7 bases not matched to a gene. This CDR3 is 16 amino acids long. Germline CDR1 SNHLY, CDR2 FYNNEI. DNA for the CDR3: TGTGCCAGCAGTGAACTGACTAGCGGTGCCGACAATGAGCAGTTCTTC. Its translation is CASSELTSGADNEQFF.

This clonotype was seen once. The CDR3 bases are TGTGCCAGCAGGGAGGGGGGGGCGGGCTACGAGCAGTACTTC. Encoded protein: CASREGGAGYEQYF. The gene calls are TRBV6-1 and TRBJ2-7, with a weak D call TRBD2 (7 bases). Looked up from germline, CDR1 is MNHNS and CDR2 is SASEGT. V lost 6 bases, J lost 3 bases, and 15 bases lay in between. The CDR3 consists of 14 residues.

Turning to this clonotype: Because it lacks the conserved phenylalanine or tryptophan at the end, this CDR3 is likely a read error. This CDR3 is CASSMEGTEAFS. CDR3 sequence (DNA): TGTGCCAGTAGTATGGAGGGCACTGAAGCTTTCTCT. The rearrangement joins TRBV19 to TRBJ1-1; no reliable D call. Germline V gene lookup returns CDR1 LNHDA and CDR2 SQIVND (reference sequence). This CDR3 comprises 12 residues. With 3 bases removed from V and 4 bases from J, the gap between germline ends came to 6 bases.

The chain couples TRBV19 to TRBJ1-1; D is undetermined. The V and J ends lost 6 bases and 0 bases respectively, with 11 bases between them. Germline V gene sequence: CDR1 LNHDA, CDR2 SQIVND (reference sequence). The CDR3 covers 14 residues. Here the CDR3 reads CASRGAGMNTEAFF. For the CDR3, the DNA is TGTGCCAGTAGGGGAGCCGGCATGAACACTGAAGCTTTCTTT.

This clonotype was recorded a few times. The rearrangement links TRBV25-1 to TRBJ2-7; 8 bases align to TRBD1. This CDR3 spans 16 amino acids. In germline, CDR1 is MGHDK, CDR2 SYGVNS. J lost 7 bases, V lost 1 base, and 12 bases had no gene match. The CDR3 loop is CASSESGTGGSAEQYF. The CDR3 DNA reads TGTGCCAGCAGTGAATCGGGAACAGGGGGATCCGCAGAGCAGTACTTC.

V and J are TRBV30 and TRBJ2-5; 13 nucleotides agree with TRBD2. This CDR3 comprises 16 residues. With 0 bases clipped from V and 3 bases from J, the junction kept 4 bases outside the gene matches. Germline V CDR1 and CDR2: GTSNPN, SVGIG (reference sequence). CDR3 residues: CAWSVTSGRDKETQYF. The CDR3 DNA is TGTGCCTGGAGTGTTACTAGCGGGAGGGATAAAGAGACCCAGTACTTC.

This clonotype occurred once. This chain joins TRBV20-1 and TRBJ2-3; 8 bases align to TRBD1. The CDR3 length is 14 residues. Germline loops: CDR1 DFQATT, CDR2 SNEGSKA (reference sequence). The V segment lost 2 bases and the J segment 1 base; nucleotides outside the gene matches: 2. CDR3 residues: CSARQGAGTDTQYF. The CDR3, as DNA: TGCAGTGCTAGACAGGGGGCAGGCACAGATACGCAGTATTTT.

This clonotype was counted only a few times. This chain connects TRBV30 to TRBJ1-1; D unresolved. Germline CDR1 and CDR2: GTSNPN and SVGIG (reference sequence). V was cut by 3 bases and J by 7 bases, with 9 bases left in between. The CDR3 is 11 amino acids. CDR3 sequence (DNA): TGTGCCTGGAGGGATGGAGGTGAAGCTTTCTTT. This encodes CAWRDGGEAFF.